This is a list of T cell receptor beta chains from one sample in a study of cytomegalovirus exposure and HLA in healthy donors. Measured with immunoSEQ multiplex PCR; TCRdb has only the in-frame clones, and not every one. The table has 130,000 to 150,000 clones, roughly 65% seen once. Sample: PBMCs. The receptors here all came from a man aged 60 to 69 in good health and CMV-seronegative. The CDR3 runs from the conserved cysteine through the conserved F or W. The D gene is left open where the match is weak. Where a row states a size, it is once, few, many or the class of an expanded clone; other rows omit it.

V gene	D gene	J gene	clone size	CDR3 DNA	CDR3 protein
TRBV30	-	TRBJ2-3	few	TGTGCCTGGAGCGTCCCTGTGACAGGAGGAACAGATACGCAGTATTTT	CAWSVPVTGGTDTQYF
TRBV30	TRBD2	TRBJ2-1	-	TGTGCCTGGAGCTCTGGACTAGCGGGAGGCTCCGGGGATGAGCAGTTCTTC	CAWSSGLAGGSGDEQFF
TRBV9	-	TRBJ1-6	-	TGTGCCAGCAGCCCTGGCATACATAATTCACCCCTCCACTTT	CASSPGIHNSPLHF
TRBV4-1	TRBD2	TRBJ2-7	-	TGCGCCAGCAGCTACCGTCTAGCGGGAGGGAACTACGAGCAGTACTTC	CASSYRLAGGNYEQYF
TRBV5-4	-	TRBJ2-7	-	TGTGCCAGCAGCTTTACGGTGGGCCACGACGAGCAGTACTTC	CASSFTVGHDEQYF
TRBV15	-	TRBJ2-2	once	TGTGCCACCAGCATATTCCGACTCCAGGAGCTGTTTTTT	CATSIFRLQELFF
TRBV19	TRBD1	TRBJ2-5	once	TGTGCCAGTAGCCTAGGACAGGGAGTGGAGACCCAGTACTTC	CASSLGQGVETQYF
TRBV6-5	TRBD1	TRBJ1-1	-	TGTGCCAGCAGCTCTTCTTCAGGGGGCACTGAAGCTTTCTTT	CASSSSSGGTEAFF
TRBV7-3	TRBD2	TRBJ2-2	few	TGTGCCAGCCATCGAGCGGGAGGCCCCGCTGGCACCGGGGAGCTGTTTTTT	CASHRAGGPAGTGELFF
TRBV5-1	-	TRBJ1-6	-	TGCGCCAGCAGCGCTCTCCGTGGGGGCACGGGTTCACCCCTCCACTTT	CASSALRGGTGSPLHF
TRBV9	TRBD1	TRBJ1-2	-	TGTGCCAGCAGCGTTACGGACAGGGGCGATGGCTACACCTTC	CASSVTDRGDGYTF
TRBV28	TRBD1	TRBJ1-2	few	TGTGCCATCTCTCTTGGACAGGGGAGATATGGCTACACCTTC	CAISLGQGRYGYTF
TRBV25-1	-	TRBJ1-1	-	TGTGCCAGCAGTGAATATAGGGCAGGGGAAGCTTTCTTT	CASSEYRAGEAFF
TRBV28	TRBD1	TRBJ1-1	-	TGTGCCAGCAGCGAGGGGGCGAGTGTGAACACTGAAGCTTTCTTT	CASSEGASVNTEAFF
TRBV11-2	TRBD1	TRBJ1-2	-	TGTGCCAGCAGCTCCCTCGGACAGGGGTCATATGGCTACACCTTC	CASSSLGQGSYGYTF
TRBV27	-	TRBJ2-1	few	TGTGCCAGCAGTTTATCAGGGGGGGCCTTGGTCTTC	CASSLSGGALVF
TRBV6-1	TRBD2	TRBJ2-2	-	TGTGCCAGCACCGTCAGGCTAGCGGACACCGGGGAGCTGTTTTTT	CASTVRLADTGELFF